This T cell receptor beta chain derives from a study of T cell repertoires in cytomegalovirus infection. The wider study: Public TCR beta signatures were indicative of both CMV infection and a matching HLA type.

TCRdb called the reads again in MiXCR, with one record for every CDR3 protein. The data contain about 300,000 distinct CDR3 sequences, approximately 10% of them singletons. Germline CDR1 and CDR2: LNHNV and YYDKDF (reference sequence). The germline V and J ends were trimmed by 2 bases and 0 bases, with 15 bases remaining between them. The CDR3 is 17 residues long. Study-wide findings and caveats: Within the response measured ex vivo, HLA-C-restricted CMV-specific TCR beta clonotypes were dominant. The cumulative frequency of public TCR beta families identified carriers of CMV plus the relevant HLA.

This clonotype has a count of ten or more. Its antigen is as yet unknown. The specimen was PBMCs. The chain uses TRBV15 and TRBJ2-3, with D perhaps given as TRBD1 or TRBD2 (5 bases each). This clonotype was sampled from a human donor in good health (CMV status not recorded). Some clones in this sample may be carry-over from other donors' samples. The CDR3 protein is CATSRYTPGPSTDTQYF. The CDR3 nucleotides are TGTGCCACCAGCAGATACACACCGGGACCTAGCACAGATACGCAGTATTTT.